This T cell receptor beta chain was profiled in a study of blood T cells in healthy people across ages. V shed 0 bases and J 4 bases; nucleotides not matched to a gene: 11. The CDR3 loop spans 19 amino acids. Per the germline V gene, CDR1 is SGHVS and CDR2 is FNYEAQ. This clonotype has more than one count but fewer than ten. Alongside a J-beta primer mix, a sample-barcoded 5' primer served in a second PCR lasting roughly 7 to 12 cycles. Per sample, CDR3-containing paired-end reads numbered at least 2.5 million. TCRdb independently ran MiXCR on the 5' RACE reads; one entry per CDR3 protein. This repertoire shows around 2 million distinct CDR3 sequences, about two fifths found once; its top ten account for about 21%.

This TCR came from a human donor in good health. The sample comprised blood. This sequence joins TRBV7-6 and TRBJ2-1; 11 bases are a match to TRBD2. CDR3 amino acids: CASSLALAGAPRPYNEQFF. In nucleotides, the CDR3 is TGTGCCAGCAGCTTAGCACTAGCGGGGGCCCCTAGACCATACAATGAGCAGTTCTTC.